The present entry profiles one TCR beta chain with its context. Its antigen is unknown. This record belongs to a study of T-cell memory formation after mild COVID-19. Study in general: Clusters were largely donor specific. The study's findings and limits: Several responding clones turned up in pre-infection memory, indicating that cross-reactive memory may have taken part.

Germline lookup yields CDR1 MNHEY and CDR2 SVGEGT. This CDR3 has 13 amino acids. V was shortened by 1 base and J by 6 bases, with 9 bases between the two germline ends. cDNA libraries for TCR alpha and TCR beta, carrying sample barcodes and UMIs, came from 5'RACE with constant-segment primers. MiXCR was run by TCRdb on the 5' RACE reads, yielding one entry per CDR3 protein. Here the sample spans 380,000 or so distinct CDR3 sequences, roughly an eighth being singletons. The rearrangement joins TRBV6-2 or TRBV6-3 to TRBJ1-2; weak D call: TRBD1 (6 bases). Sequences were obtained from PBMCs or a T cell subset sorted from them (not recorded which). This sequence was found in a man younger than 35 who had mild COVID-19 (a few samples of this study predate the infection). Cell type and time point are not known. This CDR3 is CASSYWTVDGYTF. The CDR3 DNA is TGTGCCAGCAGTTACTGGACAGTTGATGGCTACACCTTC.